This TCR beta chain was documented in a study of regulatory and conventional T cells in RAG deficiency. Broader study findings: In Omenn syndrome, Treg and Tconv repertoires overlapped >75%. Shannon entropy fell and Simpson indices rose in RAG-deficient patients.

The CDR3 has 14 amino acids. V was clipped by 5 bases and J by 5 bases; unmatched bases: 8. Germline V gene data show CDR1 as SNHLY and CDR2 as FYNNEI. The assay was immunoSEQ multiplex PCR, and TCRdb's table has in-frame clones only and misses some. The sample consists of roughly 35,000 clones, 60% to 85% of them appearing once. As concerns this clone: Its target is unknown.

Conventional CD4+ T cells were sorted from blood as CD25-low CD127-high cells. These records were also assigned to another study, of regulatory T cells. That work contributes: The primer mix had 52 TRBV and 13 TRBJ primers.

The TCR sequence derives from a human donor in good health. Sequenced input: CD4+ effector T cells sorted from blood. The V gene is TRBV2, the J gene TRBJ1-1; 7 positions match TRBD1. CDR3 coding DNA: TGTGCCAGCAGTACGACAGGGTGGGGGACTGAAGCTTTCTTT. This translates into CASSTTGWGTEAFF.